This is a list of T cell receptor beta chains from one sample in a study of identifying expanded T cells in peripheral blood. Here immunoSEQ multiplex PCR was the method, and the copy in TCRdb shows in-frame clones only, minus some. The top ten clones hold less than 10% of a sample with roughly 130,000 clones, about 86% of them seen once. Material: blood. The receptors come from a person aged 18 to 75 in good health. CDR3s include the opening cysteine and the closing phenylalanine or tryptophan. The order of the fields is J gene, V gene, D gene, CDR3 protein, CDR3 DNA. The D gene is left open where the match is weak.

TRBJ2-2 | TRBV6-4 | TRBD1 | CASSHATGTGRVGELFF | TGTGCCAGCAGTCACGCGACCGGGACAGGGAGAGTCGGGGAGCTGTTTTTT
TRBJ1-2 | TRBV13 | - | CASSSQRYGYTF | TGTGCCAGCAGCTCTCAGAGATATGGCTACACCTTC
TRBJ2-7 | TRBV28 | - | CASSLRYEQYF | TGTGCCAGCAGTCTTCGGTACGAGCAGTACTTC
TRBJ2-1 | TRBV18 | - | CASSPLRVYNEQFF | TGTGCCAGCTCACCTTTGAGAGTATACAATGAGCAGTTCTTC
TRBJ1-2 | TRBV30 | TRBD1 | CAWRTGGHGYTF | TGTGCCTGGAGAACAGGGGGCCATGGCTACACCTTC
TRBJ2-7 | TRBV14 | TRBD2 | CASSRTSETLGQYF | TGTGCCAGCAGTAGGACTAGCGAAACTCTGGGGCAGTACTTC
TRBJ2-3 | TRBV6-1 | - | CASSEAGRETQYF | TGTGCCAGCAGTGAAGCCGGGCGGGAAACGCAGTATTTT
TRBJ2-7 | TRBV2 | - | CASSDVTGISYEQYF | TGTGCCAGCAGTGACGTGACGGGGATCTCCTACGAGCAGTACTTC
TRBJ1-5 | TRBV19 | - | CASSTGPSGQPQHF | TGTGCCAGTAGCACGGGACCTTCGGGACAGCCCCAGCATTTT
TRBJ1-2 | TRBV30 | - | CAWTLRANYGYTF | TGTGCCTGGACTTTGAGGGCTAACTATGGCTACACCTTC
TRBJ1-5 | TRBV15 | TRBD1 | CATSWGTGSNQPQHF | TGTGCCACCAGCTGGGGGACAGGCAGCAATCAGCCCCAGCATTTT
TRBJ1-2 | TRBV6-1 | TRBD1 | CASSESATGSYGYTF | TGTGCCAGCAGTGAATCCGCGACAGGGAGCTATGGCTACACCTTC
TRBJ2-5 | TRBV15 | - | CATSRAGQETQYF | TGTGCCACCAGCAGGGCCGGTCAAGAGACCCAGTACTTC
TRBJ2-1 | TRBV4-2 | - | CASSQVGGSYNEQFF | TGTGCCAGCAGCCAAGTTGGGGGGTCCTACAATGAGCAGTTCTTC
TRBJ1-1 | TRBV6-6 | - | CASSRGRLNTEAFF | TGTGCCAGCAGCCGGGGACGGTTGAACACTGAAGCTTTCTTT
TRBJ2-1 | TRBV7-2 | - | CASSLDTANEQFF | TGTGCCAGCAGCCTGGACACGGCAAATGAGCAGTTCTTC
TRBJ1-2 | TRBV6-5 | - | CASSYSSLTVYGYTF | TGTGCCAGCAGTTACTCGAGCTTGACAGTCTATGGCTACACCTTC
TRBJ2-7 | TRBV5-1 | - | CASSLGPSQDEQYF | TGCGCCAGCAGCTTGGGGCCTAGCCAAGACGAGCAGTACTTC
TRBJ1-1 | TRBV18 | TRBD1 | CASSPTDRGRGNTEAFF | TGTGCCAGCTCACCAACGGACAGGGGGCGAGGGAACACTGAAGCTTTCTTT
TRBJ1-3 | TRBV2 | - | CASSVGQNSGNTIYF | TGTGCCAGCAGTGTTGGACAGAACTCTGGAAACACCATATATTTT
TRBJ1-4 | TRBV28 | - | CASSPRGEATNEKLFF | TGTGCCAGCAGTCCCCGGGGGGAAGCAACTAATGAAAAACTGTTTTTT
TRBJ2-3 | TRBV20-1 | - | CSARAPDTQYF | TGCAGTGCTAGAGCACCAGATACGCAGTATTTT
TRBJ2-5 | TRBV7-3 | - | CASSLEYLGQPFQETQYF | TGTGCCAGCAGCTTAGAATACCTTGGACAACCGTTTCAAGAGACCCAGTACTTC
TRBJ1-2 | TRBV27 | - | CASRQTVNYGYTF | TGTGCCAGCAGACAGACAGTCAACTATGGCTACACCTTC
TRBJ1-1 | TRBV23-1 | - | CASSQSGQDRGEAFF | TGCGCCAGCAGTCAATCTGGTCAGGATCGTGGTGAAGCTTTCTTT
TRBJ1-6 | TRBV4-3 | - | CASSQGQNNSPLHF | TGCGCCAGCAGCCAAGGTCAGAACAATTCACCCCTCCACTTT
TRBJ2-3 | TRBV7-3 | - | CASSMDTDTQYF | TGTGCCAGCAGCATGGACACAGATACGCAGTATTTT
TRBJ2-7 | TRBV4-2 | TRBD2 | CASSQDSRLAGDHEQYF | TGTGCCAGCAGCCAAGATTCCAGACTAGCGGGAGACCACGAGCAGTACTTC
TRBJ1-1 | TRBV28 | - | CASRWTVLNTEAFF | TGTGCCAGCAGGTGGACAGTCCTTAACACTGAAGCTTTCTTT
TRBJ1-2 | TRBV19 | - | CASSRSEGLMGLYGYTF | TGTGCCAGTAGTCGGTCCGAGGGACTGATGGGTCTCTATGGCTACACCTTC